Listed below are T cell receptor beta chains from one sample, sequenced in a study of OX40 agonist ivuxolimab in advanced cancers. Profiling relied on immunoSEQ multiplex PCR, and the TCRdb table lists in-frame clones only, not all of them. The sample includes fewer than 100,000 clones, around four fifths of them seen just once. Specimen: CD4+ or CD8+ T cells sorted from blood, collected in a trial of the OX40 agonist ivuxolimab. The source is an adult with an advanced solid tumor such as melanoma, head and neck, liver or kidney cancer. CDR3s include the opening cysteine and the closing phenylalanine or tryptophan. D genes are given only for firm matches. Only some rows state a clone size, as once, few, many or a class for expanded clones.

j_call,clone_size,d_call,v_call,cdr3_nt,cdr3_aa
TRBJ2-2,.,.,TRBV30,TGTGCCTGGAGTCTTTTAACAGGGTTCTCCGGGGAGCTGTTTTTT,CAWSLLTGFSGELFF
TRBJ1-4,.,TRBD1,TRBV19,TGTGCCAGTAAACCTCAACAGGGGGCTGAAAAACTGTTTTTT,CASKPQQGAEKLFF
TRBJ2-3,.,.,TRBV28,TGTGCCAGCAGTTTGTTCACAGATACGCAGTATTTT,CASSLFTDTQYF
TRBJ1-2,.,.,TRBV2,TGTGCCAGCAGGTTAAATCCGATAAATGGCTACACCTTC,CASRLNPINGYTF
TRBJ1-3,.,.,TRBV11-2,TGTGCCAGCAGCCGCCCCCTTCACAAACGGGGCTCTGGAAACACCATATATTTT,CASSRPLHKRGSGNTIYF
TRBJ2-1,.,.,TRBV2,TGTGCCAGCAGAAGGGTCGAGGGGCCCCGCAGGAATGAGCAGTTCTTC,CASRRVEGPRRNEQFF
TRBJ2-7,.,.,TRBV5-1,TGCGCCAGCAGCTTGGGACAGTCCTACGAGCAGTACTTC,CASSLGQSYEQYF
TRBJ2-1,.,.,TRBV7-8,TGTGCCAGCAGCTTAACCGGACAGCCTTACAATGAGCAGTTCTTC,CASSLTGQPYNEQFF
TRBJ1-2,.,.,TRBV10-3,TGTGCCATCAGCCCGGGCAGGGCGTCAGCTAACTATGGCTACACCTTC,CAISPGRASANYGYTF
TRBJ1-2,.,.,TRBV2,TGTGCCAGCAGTGAAAGCTCTAGCTATGGCTACACCTTC,CASSESSSYGYTF
TRBJ2-1,.,.,TRBV9,TGTGCCAGCAGCCCCCGGAGGGTGGTATCCTACAATGAGCAGTTCTTC,CASSPRRVVSYNEQFF
TRBJ1-2,.,.,TRBV7-8,TGTGCCAGCAGTTATCTGGTCCTACCGGGAGAAGGGAACTATGGCTACACCTTC,CASSYLVLPGEGNYGYTF
TRBJ2-5,.,TRBD2,TRBV5-1,TGCGCCAGCAGCGAAATGACTAGCGGGGGGGTTCAAGAGACCCAGTACTTC,CASSEMTSGGVQETQYF
TRBJ2-3,once,.,TRBV6-5,TGTGCCAGCAGTTACCGGGGGCCTCCCACAGATACGCAGTATTTT,CASSYRGPPTDTQYF
TRBJ2-7,.,.,TRBV30,TGTGCCTGGGGTGTACAGGTCGAGCAGTACTTC,CAWGVQVEQYF
TRBJ2-7,.,.,TRBV11-2,TGTGCCAGCAGAAAGCCCGGGGGAAGGTCCTACGAGCAGTACTTC,CASRKPGGRSYEQYF
TRBJ1-1,.,.,TRBV28,TGTGCCAGCACCCCCCGTGGGTTCACTGAAGCTTTCTTT,CASTPRGFTEAFF
TRBJ1-6,.,TRBD1,TRBV5-1,TGCGCCAGCAGCATCGACAGGGGCAATTCACCCCTCCACTTT,CASSIDRGNSPLHF
TRBJ2-6,.,.,TRBV7-9,TGTGCCAGCAGTCCAGGCTCTGGGGCCAACGTCCTGACTTTC,CASSPGSGANVLTF
TRBJ2-1,.,TRBD1,TRBV10-3,TGTGCCACGGCCGGGACAGGGATGAATGAGCAGTTCTTC,CATAGTGMNEQFF
TRBJ1-5,.,.,TRBV19,TGTGCCAGTACTCCCCCGGGCGGCTATTATCAGCCCCAGCATTTT,CASTPPGGYYQPQHF
TRBJ2-3,.,.,TRBV9,TGTGCCAGCAGCGTAGCTAGGACAGATACGCAGTATTTT,CASSVARTDTQYF
TRBJ1-2,.,.,TRBV28,TGTGCCAGCACCAAGACGGCGTCTAACTATGGCTACACCTTC,CASTKTASNYGYTF
TRBJ2-7,.,.,TRBV7-9,TGTGCCAGCAGCTTAGTATCGGGTCGGCCAGACGAGCAGTACTTC,CASSLVSGRPDEQYF
TRBJ2-6,.,TRBD1,TRBV7-3,TGTGCCAGCAGCTCCTCAGGGGGATCTGGGGCCAACGTCCTGACTTTC,CASSSSGGSGANVLTF
TRBJ1-2,few,.,TRBV10-3,TGTGCCATCAGTGAAGGGTCTAACTATGGCTACACCTTC,CAISEGSNYGYTF
TRBJ2-2,.,.,TRBV5-1,TGCGCCAGCAGCTTGGAAGGGGCGACCGGGGAGCTGTTTTTT,CASSLEGATGELFF
TRBJ1-6,.,.,TRBV28,TGTGCCAGCACTAAGCGTTATAATTCACCCCTCCACTTT,CASTKRYNSPLHF
TRBJ1-5,.,.,TRBV28,TGTGCCAGCAGTTTACTTGGAGGCGGCAATCAGCCCCAGCATTTT,CASSLLGGGNQPQHF
TRBJ2-1,.,TRBD2,TRBV7-3,TGTGCCAGCAGCCCTTCGACTAGCAGCTGGAATGAGCAGTTCTTC,CASSPSTSSWNEQFF
TRBJ2-7,.,.,TRBV10-3,TGTGCCACCAGTGTCCCTGACAGGGAGGGCGAGCAGTACTTC,CATSVPDREGEQYF
TRBJ1-1,.,.,TRBV5-1,TGCGCCAGCAGCTTGGAACTCGGGGGAGACAGGTCAAACACTGAAGCTTTCTTT,CASSLELGGDRSNTEAFF
TRBJ2-7,.,.,TRBV5-5,TGTGCCAGCAGCCATGGGTCGTCCTACGAGCAGTACTTC,CASSHGSSYEQYF
TRBJ2-2,.,TRBD1,TRBV5-1,TGCGCCAGCAGCCCCGGGTCCCAGGGGGCTTTCGGGGAGCTGTTTTTT,CASSPGSQGAFGELFF
TRBJ2-1,once,.,TRBV2,TGTGCCAGCAGTGAGGTCCCGGGTAATGAGCAGTTCTTC,CASSEVPGNEQFF
TRBJ1-2,.,TRBD1,TRBV7-9,TGTGCCAGCAGCCCCCTCCAGGGGGCAGGGGGCCTCTATGGCTACACCTTC,CASSPLQGAGGLYGYTF
TRBJ2-7,medium-sized,.,TRBV7-9,TGTGCCAGCAGCTTAATACAGGGAGTCCCCGAGCAGTACTTC,CASSLIQGVPEQYF
TRBJ1-2,few,.,TRBV4-2,TGTGCCAGCAGCCAAGGTGACCGTGGCTACACCTTC,CASSQGDRGYTF
TRBJ1-6,.,.,TRBV21-1,TGTGCCAGAGTGGGACAGTTTAATTCACCCCTCCACTTT,CARVGQFNSPLHF
TRBJ2-1,few,.,TRBV5-1,TGCGCCAGCAGCTTTTTTCCAGCAGGAGAAAAATACAATGAGCAGTTCTTC,CASSFFPAGEKYNEQFF
TRBJ1-2,once,TRBD1,TRBV5-1,TGCGCCAGCAGCTTGGCGCGACAGGGTAATAACTATGGCTACACCTTC,CASSLARQGNNYGYTF
TRBJ2-1,.,TRBD1,TRBV7-8,TGTGCCAGCAGCTTTGGGACAGTCGGGGTCCTTTACAATGAGCAGTTCTTC,CASSFGTVGVLYNEQFF
TRBJ2-5,.,TRBD2,TRBV2,TGTGCCAGCCTACTAGCGGGGAAAGAGACCCAGTACTTC,CASLLAGKETQYF
TRBJ2-7,.,.,TRBV5-8,TGTGCCAGCAGCTTGCGAGCAGGGGGGCCCGAGCAGTACTTC,CASSLRAGGPEQYF
TRBJ2-1,.,.,TRBV4-1,TGCGCCAGCAGCCCCCGGTTGGAACGGCCCAGGAGCTCCTACAATGAGCAGTTCTTC,CASSPRLERPRSSYNEQFF
TRBJ2-3,.,.,TRBV9,TGTGCCAGCAGCGTCCCTAGCACAGATACGCAGTATTTT,CASSVPSTDTQYF
TRBJ1-5,.,TRBD1,TRBV7-9,TGTGCCAGCAGCTTAGTTCTGGCAGGGGGCGGTCAGCCCCAGCATTTT,CASSLVLAGGGQPQHF
TRBJ2-4,.,.,TRBV28,TGTGCCAGCAGTTTTGGGGTCTCCAAAAACATTCAGTACTTC,CASSFGVSKNIQYF
TRBJ2-4,.,TRBD2,TRBV5-6,TGTGCCAGCAGCGATCGGACTAGCTACATTCAGTACTTC,CASSDRTSYIQYF
TRBJ2-3,.,.,TRBV5-8,TGTGCCAGCAGCTTATGGGTTGATACGCAGTATTTT,CASSLWVDTQYF
TRBJ1-2,.,TRBD1,TRBV5-4,TGTGCCAGCAGCCTCGGACAGGGTGCTGGCTACACCTTC,CASSLGQGAGYTF
TRBJ1-3,.,.,TRBV10-3,TGTGCCATCAGTGAAAACGGCTTCCTAGGGAACACCATATATTTT,CAISENGFLGNTIYF
TRBJ2-7,.,TRBD1,TRBV7-7,TGTGCTAGCAGCCGGGACAGGGCCTCCGAGCAGTACTTC,CASSRDRASEQYF
TRBJ1-3,.,TRBD1,TRBV7-9,TGTGCCAGCAGCTTAGCAGGGGGCAGTGGAAACACCATATATTTT,CASSLAGGSGNTIYF